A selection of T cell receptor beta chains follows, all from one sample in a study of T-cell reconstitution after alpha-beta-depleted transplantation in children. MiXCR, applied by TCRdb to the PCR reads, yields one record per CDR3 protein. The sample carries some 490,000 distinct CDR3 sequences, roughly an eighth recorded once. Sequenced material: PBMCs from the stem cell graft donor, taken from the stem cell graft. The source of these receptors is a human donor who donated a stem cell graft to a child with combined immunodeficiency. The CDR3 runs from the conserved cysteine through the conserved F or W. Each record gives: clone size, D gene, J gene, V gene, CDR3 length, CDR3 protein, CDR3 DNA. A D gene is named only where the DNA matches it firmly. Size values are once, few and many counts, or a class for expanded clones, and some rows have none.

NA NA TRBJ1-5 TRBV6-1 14 CASSQGPNNQPQHF TGTGCCAGCAGTCAAGGCCCAAACAATCAGCCCCAGCATTTT
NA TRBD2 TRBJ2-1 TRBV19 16 CASSIPGLAGDYEQFF TGTGCCAGTAGTATACCGGGACTAGCGGGAGACTATGAGCAGTTCTTC
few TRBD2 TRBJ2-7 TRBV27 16 CASSPAGGLGFYEQYF TGTGCCAGCAGTCCCGCCGGGGGGTTAGGTTTCTACGAGCAGTACTTC
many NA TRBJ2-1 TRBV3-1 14 CASSPTRSYNEQFF TGTGCCAGCAGCCCCACTAGGTCCTACAATGAGCAGTTCTTC
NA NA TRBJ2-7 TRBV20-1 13 CSASGEGWDEQYF TGCAGTGCTAGTGGTGAGGGGTGGGACGAGCAGTACTTC
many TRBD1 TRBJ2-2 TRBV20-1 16 CSAKIGTGGDTGELFF TGCAGTGCTAAGATCGGAACAGGGGGCGACACCGGGGAGCTGTTTTTT
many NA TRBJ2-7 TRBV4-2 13 CASSLRLGYEQYF TGTGCCAGCAGCCTACGGTTGGGATACGAGCAGTACTTC
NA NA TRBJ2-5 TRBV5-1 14 CASSLLTQQETQYF TGCGCCAGCAGCTTGCTGACACAGCAAGAGACCCAGTACTTC
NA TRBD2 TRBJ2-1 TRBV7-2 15 CASSSRLARGNEQFF TGTGCCAGCAGCTCCCGACTAGCGCGGGGGAATGAGCAGTTCTTC
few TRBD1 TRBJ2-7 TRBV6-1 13 CASTETGTNEQYF TGTGCCAGCACCGAGACAGGGACCAACGAGCAGTACTTC
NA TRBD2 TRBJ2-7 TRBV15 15 CATSTERRGSYEQYF TGTGCCACCAGCACCGAACGGCGGGGGTCCTACGAGCAGTACTTC
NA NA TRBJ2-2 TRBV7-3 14 CASSPQTGTGELFF TGTGCCAGCAGCCCCCAGACAGGCACCGGGGAGCTGTTTTTT
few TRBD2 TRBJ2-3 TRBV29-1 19 CSVEDLVRTSGGAPDTQYF TGCAGCGTTGAAGATCTTGTTAGGACTAGCGGGGGGGCCCCAGATACGCAGTATTTT
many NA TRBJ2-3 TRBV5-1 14 CASSLDRGRDTQYF TGCGCCAGCAGCTTGGATCGGGGGAGGGATACGCAGTATTTT
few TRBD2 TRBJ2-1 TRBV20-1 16 CSARSSSSGRAYEQFF TGCAGTGCTAGGTCCTCTTCTAGCGGGAGGGCTTATGAGCAGTTCTTC
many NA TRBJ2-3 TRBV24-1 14 CATKKGGGTDTQYF TGTGCCACTAAAAAGGGAGGCGGCACAGATACGCAGTATTTT
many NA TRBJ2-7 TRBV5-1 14 CASSFTASSYEQYF TGCGCCAGCAGCTTTACAGCCTCATCCTACGAGCAGTACTTC
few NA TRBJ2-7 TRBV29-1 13 CSVEKESSYEQYF TGCAGCGTTGAAAAGGAAAGCTCCTACGAGCAGTACTTC
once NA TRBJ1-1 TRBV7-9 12 CASSPDITEAFF TGTGCCAGCAGCCCAGACATCACTGAAGCTTTCTTT
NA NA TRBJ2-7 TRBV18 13 CASSHRDVYEQYF TGTGCCAGCTCACATCGGGACGTCTACGAGCAGTACTTC
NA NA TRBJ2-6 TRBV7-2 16 CASSPKQRSGANVLTF TGTGCCAGCAGTCCCAAGCAGCGCTCTGGGGCCAACGTCCTGACTTTC
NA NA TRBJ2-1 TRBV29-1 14 CSVARLDSYNEQFF TGCAGCGTTGCGCGGCTAGACTCCTACAATGAGCAGTTCTTC
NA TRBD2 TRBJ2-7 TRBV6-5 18 CASSSLRRTSGSFYEQYF TGTGCCAGCAGTTCCTTACGCCGAACTAGCGGGAGTTTCTACGAGCAGTACTTC
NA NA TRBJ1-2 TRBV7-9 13 CASSSDTNYGYTF TGTGCCAGCAGCTCGGACACGAACTATGGCTACACCTTC
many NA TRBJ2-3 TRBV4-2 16 CASSPLQGGRTDTQYF TGTGCCAGCAGCCCCCTCCAGGGGGGGCGCACAGATACGCAGTATTTT
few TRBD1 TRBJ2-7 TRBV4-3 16 CASSPSWRTGHNEQYF TGCGCCAGCAGCCCTTCGTGGCGGACAGGGCATAACGAGCAGTACTTC
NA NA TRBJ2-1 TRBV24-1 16 CATSDSRDKYYNEQFF TGTGCCACCAGTGATTCCCGGGACAAATACTACAATGAGCAGTTCTTC
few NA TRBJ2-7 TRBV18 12 CASSPQWDEQYF TGTGCCAGCTCACCACAATGGGACGAGCAGTACTTC
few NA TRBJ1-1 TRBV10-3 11 CAIRAGNEAFF TGTGCCATCCGGGCAGGAAATGAAGCTTTCTTT
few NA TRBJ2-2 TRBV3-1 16 CASSQEGFFFTGELFF TGTGCCAGCAGCCAAGAAGGGTTCTTCTTCACCGGGGAGCTGTTTTTT
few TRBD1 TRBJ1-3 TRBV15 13 CATRGQGGNTIYF TGTGCCACCAGGGGACAGGGCGGAAACACCATATATTTT
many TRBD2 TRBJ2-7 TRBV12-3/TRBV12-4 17 CASSRTSGPFEHYEQYF TGTGCCAGCAGTAGGACTAGCGGGCCGTTTGAGCACTACGAGCAGTACTTC
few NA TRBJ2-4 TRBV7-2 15 CASSLFQGSGNIQYF TGTGCCAGCAGTTTGTTTCAGGGATCTGGTAACATTCAGTACTTC
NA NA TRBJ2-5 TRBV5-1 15 CASSLQTGQQETQYF TGCGCCAGCAGCTTACAGACGGGACAACAAGAGACCCAGTACTTC
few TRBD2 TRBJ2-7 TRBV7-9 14 CASSPGTRTYEQYF TGTGCCAGCAGCCCCGGGACTAGAACCTACGAGCAGTACTTC
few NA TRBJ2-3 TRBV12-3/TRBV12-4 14 CASSWDTGGNTQYF TGTGCCAGCAGTTGGGACACTGGAGGGAATACGCAGTATTTT
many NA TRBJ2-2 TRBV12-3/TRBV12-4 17 CASSFGGPDLATGELFF TGTGCCAGCAGTTTTGGGGGGCCTGATTTAGCCACCGGGGAGCTGTTTTTT
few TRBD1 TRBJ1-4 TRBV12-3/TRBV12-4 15 CASSPGTGENEKLFF TGTGCCAGCAGTCCAGGGACAGGGGAAAATGAAAAACTGTTTTTT
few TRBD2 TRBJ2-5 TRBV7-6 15 CASSLEASGLKTQYF TGTGCCAGCAGCTTAGAGGCTAGCGGGCTCAAGACCCAGTACTTC
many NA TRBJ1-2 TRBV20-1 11 CSARDGGGYTF TGCAGTGCTCGGGACGGTGGTGGCTACACCTTC
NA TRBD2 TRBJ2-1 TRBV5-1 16 CASRTTSGGSYNEQFF TGCGCCAGCAGGACTACTAGCGGGGGCTCGTACAATGAGCAGTTCTTC
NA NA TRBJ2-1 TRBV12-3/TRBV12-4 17 CASSLGGPHPYGDEQFF TGTGCCAGCAGTTTAGGGGGACCGCACCCCTACGGGGATGAGCAGTTCTTC
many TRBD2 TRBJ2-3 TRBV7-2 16 CASSYRGTSDTDTQYF TGTGCCAGCAGCTACCGGGGGACTAGCGACACAGATACGCAGTATTTT
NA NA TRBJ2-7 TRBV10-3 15 CAISEGSRQVYEQYF TGTGCCATCAGTGAGGGGAGCAGACAGGTCTACGAGCAGTACTTC
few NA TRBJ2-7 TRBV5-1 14 CASSLFRGVSEQYF TGCGCCAGCAGCTTGTTCAGGGGAGTCTCCGAGCAGTACTTC
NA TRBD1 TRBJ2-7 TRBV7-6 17 CASSLDAGTGVGYEQYF TGTGCCAGCAGCTTAGATGCCGGGACAGGGGTTGGATACGAGCAGTACTTC
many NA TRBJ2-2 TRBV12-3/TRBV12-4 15 CASRLTGWSAGELFF TGTGCCAGCAGGCTGACAGGATGGTCCGCCGGGGAGCTGTTTTTT
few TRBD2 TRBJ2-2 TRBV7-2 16 CASSQGLAGATGELFF TGTGCCAGCAGCCAAGGGCTAGCGGGGGCCACCGGGGAGCTGTTTTTT
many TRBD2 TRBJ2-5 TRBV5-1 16 CASSPGLARAQETQYF TGCGCCAGCAGCCCGGGACTAGCTCGAGCGCAAGAGACCCAGTACTTC
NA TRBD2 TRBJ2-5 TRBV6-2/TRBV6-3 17 CASSYSRLAGYQETQYF TGTGCCAGCAGTTACTCCCGGCTAGCGGGGTACCAAGAGACCCAGTACTTC